The entry below gives a single T cell receptor (beta chain) sequence along with its context. What it binds is unknown. The CDR3 sequence is 14 residues long. The germline V gene has CDR1 LNHNV and CDR2 YYDKDF (reference sequence). The germline V and J ends were trimmed by 3 bases and 4 bases, with 12 bases remaining between them. In TCRdb, the reads were re-called with MiXCR into one record per CDR3 protein. Seen here are hundreds of thousands of distinct CDR3 sequences, 42% observed once, and the top ten hold 43%. This specimen comes from a study of T cell repertoires in cytomegalovirus infection. Study-level information: Both recently identified HLA-C-restricted and well-studied HLA-B-restricted CMV epitopes were used in the study. Based on public TCR beta signatures, there were indications of CMV infection and of a matching HLA type. Overall study results and limits: In two of eight donors, the top clonotype was HLA-C-restricted CMV-specific.

This sequence joins TRBV15 and TRBJ1-2, with TRBD1 as a possible D gene (6 bases). The material sequenced was cultured PBMCs, taken from culture after CMV antigen stimulation. This TCR came from a human donor in good health (CMV status not recorded). Some clones in this sample may be carry-over from other donors' samples. In DNA form, the CDR3 reads TGTGCCACCAGCAGGGACAGAGATGCCTATGGCTACACCTTC. Amino acid sequence: CATSRDRDAYGYTF. Variable domain in full (rest from reference TRBV15 and TRBJ1-2): DAMVIQNPRYQVTQFGKPVTLSCSQTLNHNVMYWYQQKSSQAPKLLFHYYDKDFNNEADTPDNFQSRRPNTSFCFLDIRSPGLGDTAMYLCATSRDRDAYGYTFGSGTRLTVV.